Described below is a single T cell receptor (beta chain) sequence and its context. This clone is a singleton in its sample. The antigen this receptor binds is unknown. Per-nucleotide qualities are absent, and no much larger clonotype sits a single base away. To be included, a participant needed at least one PBMC sample from before ART initiation plus at least two post-ART samples. Treatment was received in the United States of America by all participants with HIV. Before DNA extraction, cryopreserved samples containing roughly 1-10 million PBMC were thawed and washed. At the time of the earliest PBMC sample, participants with HIV were aged between roughly 20 and 60 years. PBMC samples were contributed by each participant from 1-4 timepoints before ART initiation and 2-8 timepoints after ART initiation, with a median of 7 samples. For every participant, serial HIV viral load, CD4+ T-cell count, ART history and demographic data were obtained. A Qiagen kit on a QIAcube was used to extract genomic DNA from unsorted PBMC, with samples processed in batches of 12.

This specimen belongs to a study of long-term antiretroviral therapy in people with HIV (dated by TCRdb to 2021 to 2024). About the investigation overall: The earliest samples were collected roughly a decade before the 2015 WHO recommendation for immediate ART, at a time when ART was usually postponed until CD4 counts fell. No cross-contamination during QIAcube processing was shown when test extractions of a monoclonal T-cell line were performed alongside fewer than 35 polyclonal samples. A retrospective serial study tested whether changes in peripheral blood TRB repertoire composition and diversity were associated with ART initiation and durable HIV suppression. A total of about 190 cryopreserved PBMC samples were contributed to the cohort by 30 adults with confirmed HIV infection, with samples collected serially over a mean of approximately six years (range 1-12). Eleven of the 30 participants with HIV were female.

On the study overall, not on this receptor specifically: CDR3 length ranges in HIV repertoires were narrower than in controls, and network structure suggested an antigen-experienced repertoire with only a slight naive shift after ART. Unsorted PBMC were profiled instead of sorted CD4+ and CD8+ T cells because pre-ART samples had limited cell numbers. Starting ART was linked to a significant rise in TRB diversity, yet even after long-term ART the diversity remained significantly lower than in transplant donor controls. The samples were dated from about 2004 to 2017, and the ART regimens that were used may be less effective than current ART regimens. Because PBMC availability was limited, only the TCR beta chain was sequenced, with no alpha chain pairing. Inferences about post-ART repertoire changes are limited because no data were available on ART adherence, viral resistance or therapy changes. Expanded TRB clones identified before ART initiation dominated the repertoire at all time points, although this dominance fluctuated and declined in many PLHIV after ART.

The immunoSEQ hsTCRB v3.0 assay was used at survey level resolution to sequence the TRB variable region. The targeted TRB sequencing depth was roughly 35,000-50,000 T-cell genomes per sample. Pooled TRB libraries were sequenced on an Illumina MiSeq with a v3 150-cycle kit. The study's own analysis went as follows. Analysis of repertoires was carried out in R inside a reproducible Nextflow workflow spanning QC, data transformation and analysis. LymphoSeq2, an R package for exploring AIRR-Seq data, was used to implement custom analyses. A handful of samples that produced fewer than 5000 total TRB sequences were removed, so 180 or so HIV repertoires were analyzed. Among the approximately 190 retained HIV repertoires, about 57 were collected before ART initiation and 120 to 140 after ART initiation. Repertoires were downsampled to 5000 TRB nucleotide sequences, with summary statistics averaged over 100 downsampling iterations. Only TRB sequences with CDR3 regions of at least seven amino acids were retained for analysis. A Shannon entropy-derived clonality score and the Gini coefficient were used to measure diversity. In the repertoire networks, any two of the top 5000 CDR3 amino acid sequences were connected whenever the two sequences differed by an edit distance of one. For TRB CDR3 amino acid sequences, GLIPH2 was used to predict antigen specificity groups and MHC restriction. To flag known CMV, EBV, HIV or tissue antigen associations, CDR3 amino acid sequences were matched against VDJdb and McPAS-TCR. Pre-ART, post-ART and control groups were compared with Wilcoxon signed-rank tests and Holm-Bonferroni correction. Not all clones reach the TCRdb copy of this immuneACCESS table, which keeps in-frame sequences only. Checked studies attribute under half of the gap to unresolved V genes and leave the rest unexplained. The V and J calls and clone size are taken from that table; D and trimming were inferred from the DNA. Present in this sample are tens of thousands of clones, roughly 88% of which were seen just once. The ten biggest clones cover less than 5% of the sample.

V lost 3 bases and J lost 8 bases; the stretch between them is 10 bases long. The CDR3 starts with the cysteine, ends with the phenylalanine, and has 13 residues. Of all the DNA, just the CDR3 is kept, 39 bases in frame from base 1. CDR1 and CDR2, per the germline V gene, are SNHLY and FYNNEI. Recombination linked TRBV2 to TRBJ1-4, and the D gene may be TRBD1, 5 bases matching. The clonotype originates from a man between 18 and 35 years old with HIV. Sample: unsorted PBMCs, taken 0.8 years before starting antiretroviral therapy. The CDR3: CASSDFRTEKLFF. The sequence in DNA is TGTGCCAGCAGTGATTTTAGGACAGAAAAACTGTTTTTT.